The source of this T cell receptor (beta chain) is a study of T-cell reconstitution after alpha-beta-depleted transplantation in children. Study results and limitations: Alpha-beta T cells about two months after transplant reportedly derived from several hundred expanded graft clones.

With regard to this clonotype: Its cognate antigen is unknown.

A TCRbeta library incorporating unique molecular identifiers was prepared. TCRdb called the PCR reads again in MiXCR, with one record for every CDR3 protein. The top ten clones hold around 0.8% of a sample with around 700,000 distinct CDR3 sequences, around 12% of them seen once. V was pared by 6 bases and J by 1 base, with 9 bases of the junction left unmatched. This CDR3 is 16 amino acids long. The receptor was isolated from a girl aged 2-9 years with congenital amegakaryocytic thrombocytopenia, due to receive a stem cell transplant. Sequencing used PBMCs, obtained before TCRalphabeta/CD19-depleted stem cell transplant. The chain links TRBV12-3 or TRBV12-4 to TRBJ2-1; 7 positions match TRBD2. The CDR3: CASSRRLAGSYNEQFF. The CDR3 DNA follows: TGTGCCAGCAGCCGCCGACTAGCAGGGTCCTACAATGAGCAGTTCTTC.